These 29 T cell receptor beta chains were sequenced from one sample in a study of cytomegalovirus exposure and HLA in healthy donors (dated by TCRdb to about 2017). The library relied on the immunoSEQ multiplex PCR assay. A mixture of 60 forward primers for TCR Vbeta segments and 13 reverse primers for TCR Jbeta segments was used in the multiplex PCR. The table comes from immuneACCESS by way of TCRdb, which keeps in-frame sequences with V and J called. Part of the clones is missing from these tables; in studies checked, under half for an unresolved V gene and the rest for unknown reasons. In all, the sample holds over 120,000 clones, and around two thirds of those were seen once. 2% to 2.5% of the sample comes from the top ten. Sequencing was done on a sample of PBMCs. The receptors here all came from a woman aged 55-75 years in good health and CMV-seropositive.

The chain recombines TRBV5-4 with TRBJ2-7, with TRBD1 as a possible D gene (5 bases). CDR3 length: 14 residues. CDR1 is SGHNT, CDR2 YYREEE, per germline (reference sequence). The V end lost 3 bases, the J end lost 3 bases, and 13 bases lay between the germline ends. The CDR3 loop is CASSSNPTVYEQYF. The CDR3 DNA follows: TGTGCCAGCAGCTCAAATCCGACAGTCTACGAGCAGTACTTC. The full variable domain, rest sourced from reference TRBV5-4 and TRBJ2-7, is ETGVTQSPTHLIKTRGQQVTLRCSSQSGHNTVSWYQQALGQGPQFIFQYYREEENGRGNFPPRFSGLQFPNYSSELNVNALELDDSALYLCASSSNPTVYEQYFGPGTRLTVT.

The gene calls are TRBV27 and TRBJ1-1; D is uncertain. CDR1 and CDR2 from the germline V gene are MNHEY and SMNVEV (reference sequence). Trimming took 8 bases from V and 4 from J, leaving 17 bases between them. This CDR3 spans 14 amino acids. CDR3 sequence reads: CASQRGVEGTEAFF. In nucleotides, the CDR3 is TGTGCCAGCCAACGCGGGGTGGAGGGCACTGAAGCTTTCTTT.

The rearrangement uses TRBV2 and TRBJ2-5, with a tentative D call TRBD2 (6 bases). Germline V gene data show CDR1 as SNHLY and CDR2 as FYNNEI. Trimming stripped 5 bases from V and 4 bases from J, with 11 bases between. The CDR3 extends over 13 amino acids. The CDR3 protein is CASSRVGGETQYF. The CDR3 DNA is TGTGCCAGCAGTAGGGTCGGGGGAGAGACCCAGTACTTC. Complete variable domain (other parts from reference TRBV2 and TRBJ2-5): EPEVTQTPSHQVTQMGQEVILRCVPISNHLYFYWYRQILGQKVEFLVSFYNNEISEKSEIFDDQFSVERPDGSNFTLKIRSTKLEDSAMYFCASSRVGGETQYFGPGTRLLVL.

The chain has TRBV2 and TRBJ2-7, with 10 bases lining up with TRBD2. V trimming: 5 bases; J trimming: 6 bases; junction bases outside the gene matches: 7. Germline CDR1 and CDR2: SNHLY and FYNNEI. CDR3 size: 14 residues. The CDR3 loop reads CASSNLAGASEQYF. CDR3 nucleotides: TGTGCCAGCAGTAATCTAGCGGGAGCCTCCGAGCAGTACTTC.

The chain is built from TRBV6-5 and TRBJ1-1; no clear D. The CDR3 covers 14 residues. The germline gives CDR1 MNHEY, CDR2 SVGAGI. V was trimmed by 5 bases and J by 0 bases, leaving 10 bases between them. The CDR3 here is CASSPLPVNTEAFF. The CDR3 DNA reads TGTGCCAGCAGTCCCCTCCCCGTGAACACTGAAGCTTTCTTT.

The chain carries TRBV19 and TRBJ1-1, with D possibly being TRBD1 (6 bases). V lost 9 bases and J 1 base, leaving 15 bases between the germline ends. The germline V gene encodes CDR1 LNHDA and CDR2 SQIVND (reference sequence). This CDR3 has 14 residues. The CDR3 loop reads CASQRGGKNTEAFF. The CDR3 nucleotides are TGTGCCAGCCAACGAGGGGGTAAGAACACTGAAGCTTTCTTT.

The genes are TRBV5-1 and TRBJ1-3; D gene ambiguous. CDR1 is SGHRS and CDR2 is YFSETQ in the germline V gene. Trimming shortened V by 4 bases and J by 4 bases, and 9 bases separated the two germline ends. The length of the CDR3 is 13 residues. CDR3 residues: CASSTAQGNTIYF. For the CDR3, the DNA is TGCGCCAGCAGCACTGCCCAAGGAAACACCATATATTTT.

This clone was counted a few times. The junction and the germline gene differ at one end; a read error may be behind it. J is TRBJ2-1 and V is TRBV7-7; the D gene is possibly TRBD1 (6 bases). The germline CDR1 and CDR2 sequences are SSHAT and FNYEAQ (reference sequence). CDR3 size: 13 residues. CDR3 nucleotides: TGTGCTAGCAGCTTGGGACAAGGCGATGAGCAGTTCTTC. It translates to CASSLGQGDEQFF. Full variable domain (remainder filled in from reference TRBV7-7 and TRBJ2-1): GAGVSQSPRYKVTKRGQDVTLRCDPISSHATLYWYQQALGQGPEFLTYFNYEAQPDKSGLPSDRFSAERPEGSISTLTIQRTEQRDSAMYRCASSLGQGDEQFFGPGTRLTVL.

Here the CDR3 reads CASSPQASRRGTGELFF. As DNA, the CDR3 is TGTGCCAGTAGTCCCCAGGCCTCGCGGCGGGGCACCGGGGAGCTGTTTTTT. V and J are TRBV19 and TRBJ2-2; a possible D gene is TRBD2 (6 bases). Trimming took 5 bases from V and 4 from J, leaving 20 bases between them. CDR3 size: 17 residues. CDR1 and CDR2 from the germline V gene are LNHDA and SQIVND (reference sequence).

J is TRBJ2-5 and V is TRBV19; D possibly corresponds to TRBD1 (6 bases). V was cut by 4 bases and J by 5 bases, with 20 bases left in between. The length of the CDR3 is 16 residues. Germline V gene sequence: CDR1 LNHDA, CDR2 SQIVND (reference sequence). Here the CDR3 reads CASSTIWDTKTETQYF. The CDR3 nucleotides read TGTGCCAGTAGTACAATATGGGACACCAAGACGGAGACCCAGTACTTC.

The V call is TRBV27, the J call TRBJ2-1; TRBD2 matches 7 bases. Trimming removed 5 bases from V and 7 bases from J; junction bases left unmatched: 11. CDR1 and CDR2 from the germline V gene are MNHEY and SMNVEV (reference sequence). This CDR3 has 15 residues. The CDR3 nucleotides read TGTGCCAGCAGTATCCCTTCGAGCGGGACTAATGAGCAGTTCTTC. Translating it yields CASSIPSSGTNEQFF.

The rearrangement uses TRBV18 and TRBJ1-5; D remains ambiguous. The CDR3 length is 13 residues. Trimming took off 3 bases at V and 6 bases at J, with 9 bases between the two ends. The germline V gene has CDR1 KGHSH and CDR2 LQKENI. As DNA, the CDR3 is TGTGCCAGCTCACCTGACGCGGGTCAGCCCCAGCATTTT. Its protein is CASSPDAGQPQHF.

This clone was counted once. CDR3 residues: CASSIGLAGGYEQYF. The CDR3, as DNA: TGCGCCAGCAGCATCGGACTAGCGGGAGGCTACGAGCAGTACTTC. The chain combines TRBV5-1 with TRBJ2-7, with TRBD2 matching 14 bases. Germline CDR1 reads SGHRS; CDR2 reads YFSETQ. The CDR3 is 15 residues long. The J segment lost 3 bases and the V segment lost 4 bases, leaving 3 bases of the junction unmatched.

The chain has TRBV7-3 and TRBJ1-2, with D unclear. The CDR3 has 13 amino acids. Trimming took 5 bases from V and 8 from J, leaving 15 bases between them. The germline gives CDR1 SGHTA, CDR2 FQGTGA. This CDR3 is CASSPDQNGGYTF. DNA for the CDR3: TGTGCCAGCAGCCCTGACCAAAACGGGGGCTACACCTTC.

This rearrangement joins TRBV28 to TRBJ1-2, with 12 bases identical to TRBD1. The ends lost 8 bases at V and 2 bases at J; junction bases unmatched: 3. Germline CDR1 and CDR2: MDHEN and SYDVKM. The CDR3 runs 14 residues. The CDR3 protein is CASLGTGGNYGYTF. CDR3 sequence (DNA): TGTGCCAGCTTAGGGACAGGGGGCAACTATGGCTACACCTTC.

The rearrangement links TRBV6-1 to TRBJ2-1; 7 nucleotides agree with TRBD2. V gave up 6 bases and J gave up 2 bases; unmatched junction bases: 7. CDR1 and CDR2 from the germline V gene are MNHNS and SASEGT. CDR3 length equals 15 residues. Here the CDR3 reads CASRFPGTTYNEQFF. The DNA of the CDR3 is TGTGCCAGCAGATTCCCCGGGACTACCTACAATGAGCAGTTCTTC.

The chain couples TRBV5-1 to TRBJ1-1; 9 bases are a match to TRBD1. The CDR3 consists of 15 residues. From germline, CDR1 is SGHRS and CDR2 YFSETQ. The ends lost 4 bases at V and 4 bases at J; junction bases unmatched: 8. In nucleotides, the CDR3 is TGCGCCAGCAGCAGGGGACAGGGCGGCGGCACTGAAGCTTTCTTT. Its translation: CASSRGQGGGTEAFF. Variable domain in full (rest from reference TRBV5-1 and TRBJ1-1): KAGVTQTPRYLIKTRGQQVTLSCSPISGHRSVSWYQQTPGQGLQFLFEYFSETQRNKGNFPGRFSGRQFSNSRSEMNVSTLELGDSALYLCASSRGQGGGTEAFFGQGTRLTVV.

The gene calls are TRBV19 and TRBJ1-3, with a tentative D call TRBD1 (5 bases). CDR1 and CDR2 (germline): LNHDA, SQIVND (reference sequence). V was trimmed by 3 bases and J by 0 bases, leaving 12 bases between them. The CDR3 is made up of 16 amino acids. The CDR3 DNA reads TGTGCCAGTAGTATCCAACAGGCTCACTCTGGAAACACCATATATTTT. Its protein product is CASSIQQAHSGNTIYF. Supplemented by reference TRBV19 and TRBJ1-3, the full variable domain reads DGGITQSPKYLFRKEGQNVTLSCEQNLNHDAMYWYRQDPGQGLRLIYYSQIVNDFQKGDIAEGYSVSREKKESFPLTVTSAQKNPTAFYLCASSIQQAHSGNTIYFGEGSWLTVV.

CDR3 sequence reads: CASSFPLTGYTF. In DNA form, the CDR3 reads TGTGCCAGCAGCTTTCCACTTACCGGCTACACCTTC. The V call is TRBV5-4, the J call TRBJ1-2; D unclear. Trimming pared 2 bases from V and 8 bases from J, leaving 10 bases between. From germline, CDR1 is SGHNT and CDR2 YYREEE (reference sequence). The CDR3 spans 12 residues.

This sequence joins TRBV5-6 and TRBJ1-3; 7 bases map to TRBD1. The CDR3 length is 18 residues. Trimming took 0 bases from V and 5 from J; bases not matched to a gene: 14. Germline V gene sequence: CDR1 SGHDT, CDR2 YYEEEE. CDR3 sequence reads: CASSLGDRAPHYRNTIYF. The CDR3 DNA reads TGTGCCAGCAGCTTGGGTGACAGGGCCCCTCACTACAGAAACACCATATATTTT. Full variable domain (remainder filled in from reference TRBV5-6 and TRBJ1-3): DAGVTQSPTHLIKTRGQQVTLRCSPKSGHDTVSWYQQALGQGPQFIFQYYEEEERQRGNFPDRFSGHQFPNYSSELNVNALLLGDSALYLCASSLGDRAPHYRNTIYFGEGSWLTVV.

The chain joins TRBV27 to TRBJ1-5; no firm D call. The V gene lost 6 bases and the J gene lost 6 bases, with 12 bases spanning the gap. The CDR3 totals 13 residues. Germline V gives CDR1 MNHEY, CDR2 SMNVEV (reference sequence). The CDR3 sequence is CASSLTSIQPQHF. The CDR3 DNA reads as TGTGCCAGCAGCCTCACAAGTATTCAGCCCCAGCATTTT.

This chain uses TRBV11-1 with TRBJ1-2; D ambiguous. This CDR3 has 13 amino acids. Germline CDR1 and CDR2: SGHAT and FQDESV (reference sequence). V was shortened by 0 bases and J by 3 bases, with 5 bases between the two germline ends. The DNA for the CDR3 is TGTGCCAGCAGCTTAGCAGAGCACTATGGCTACACCTTC. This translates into CASSLAEHYGYTF.

CDR3 sequence (DNA): TGTGCCAGTAGTATCTCCCCTGGTGAGGCTGGGGCCAACGTCCTGACTTTC. This encodes CASSISPGEAGANVLTF. The V call is TRBV19, the J call TRBJ2-6; D is undetermined. CDR1 is LNHDA and CDR2 is SQIVND in the germline V gene (reference sequence). V was trimmed by 3 bases and J by 2 bases, leaving 14 bases between them. The CDR3 consists of 17 residues. Full variable domain (missing parts from reference TRBV19 and TRBJ2-6): DGGITQSPKYLFRKEGQNVTLSCEQNLNHDAMYWYRQDPGQGLRLIYYSQIVNDFQKGDIAEGYSVSREKKESFPLTVTSAQKNPTAFYLCASSISPGEAGANVLTFGAGSRLTVL.

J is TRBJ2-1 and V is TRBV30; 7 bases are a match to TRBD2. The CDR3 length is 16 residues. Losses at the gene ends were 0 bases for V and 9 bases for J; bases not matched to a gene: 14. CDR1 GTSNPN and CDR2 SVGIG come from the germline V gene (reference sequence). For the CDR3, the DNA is TGTGCCTGGAGTGTACTGGCGGGAGCGCGGAACGGTGAGCAGTTCTTC. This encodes CAWSVLAGARNGEQFF.

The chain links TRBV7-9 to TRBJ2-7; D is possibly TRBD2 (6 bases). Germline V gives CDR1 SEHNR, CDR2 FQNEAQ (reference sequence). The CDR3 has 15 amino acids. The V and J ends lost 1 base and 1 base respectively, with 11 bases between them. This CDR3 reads CASSLVGGGSYEQYF. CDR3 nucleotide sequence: TGTGCCAGCAGCTTAGTGGGAGGCGGATCCTACGAGCAGTACTTC.

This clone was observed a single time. CDR3 protein: CASSLLASGRGGETQYF. The CDR3 nucleotides read TGTGCCAGCAGTTTATTGGCTAGCGGGAGAGGGGGGGAGACCCAGTACTTC. The V call is TRBV27, the J call TRBJ2-5; 10 bases align to TRBD2. Germline assignment: CDR1 MNHEY and CDR2 SMNVEV (reference sequence). V lost 1 base and J lost 5; bases outside the gene matches: 10. There are 17 residues in the CDR3.

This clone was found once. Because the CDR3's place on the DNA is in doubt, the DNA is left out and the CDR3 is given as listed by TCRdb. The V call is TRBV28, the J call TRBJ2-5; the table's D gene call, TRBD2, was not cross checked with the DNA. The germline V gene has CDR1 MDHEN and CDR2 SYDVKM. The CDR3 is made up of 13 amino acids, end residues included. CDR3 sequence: CASSSSREETQYF.

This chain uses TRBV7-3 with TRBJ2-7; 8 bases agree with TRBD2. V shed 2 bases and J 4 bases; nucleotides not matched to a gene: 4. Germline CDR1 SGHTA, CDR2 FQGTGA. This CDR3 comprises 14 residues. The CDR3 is CASSLVGGEYEQYF. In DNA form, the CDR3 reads TGTGCCAGCAGCTTAGTCGGGGGGGAGTACGAGCAGTACTTC.

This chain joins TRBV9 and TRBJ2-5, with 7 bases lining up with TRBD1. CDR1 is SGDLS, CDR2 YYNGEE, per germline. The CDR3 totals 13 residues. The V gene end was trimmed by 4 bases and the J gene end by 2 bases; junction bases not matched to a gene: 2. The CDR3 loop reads CASSTGQQETQYF. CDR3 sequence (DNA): TGTGCCAGCAGCACGGGACAGCAAGAGACCCAGTACTTC.